Given below is one TCR beta chain in context. Its recognized antigen is unknown. The input lacks base qualities; no much larger clone sits a single base away. The immunoSEQ Assay, a bias-controlled multiplex PCR, was used to amplify TCRbeta CDR3 regions from genomic DNA. The original pipeline was this. The number of nucleated cells in each sample was estimated from the amplification of reference gene primers within the assay. To quantify the absolute abundance of each unique TCRbeta CDR3 rearrangement, sequence reads were collapsed and filtered. For each sample, productive Simpson clonality was calculated as the square root of Simpson's diversity index across productive rearrangements. The table comes from immuneACCESS by way of TCRdb, which keeps in-frame sequences with V and J called. Part of the clones is missing from these tables; in studies checked, under half for an unresolved V gene and the rest for unknown reasons. The D gene and trimming were derived from the DNA, and the V and J assignments and clone size from that table. This sample comprises 210,000 or so clones, around 88% of them detected only once. The ten top clones hold 1.5% of the sample.

The data were taken from a study of blood T cell repertoires in COVID-19 (dated by TCRdb to about 2020). Regarding the complete study: Collaborator samples came from the United States, Italy and Spain and covered acute and convalescent phases of COVID-19. Nearly every sample came with metadata listing a de-identified subject ID, COVID-19 status, age in years and sex. The dataset comprised deeply sampled blood TCRbeta repertoires from subjects exposed to, actively infected with, or recovered from COVID-19. Samples were obtained from the ongoing ImmuneRACE study (first 160 participants) and from roughly 1,300 subjects provided by 6 global collaborators. The repertoires were made available in a free public database intended to serve as a resource for research on the immune response to SARS-CoV-2. Where available, HLA class I and class II types were obtained from metadata supplied by the sample provider rather than from assay-based typing. The prospective study material was composed of cDNA or gDNA derived from T cells, B-cell-depleted T cells, or PBMCs. The study at large found these results: The quantity of clinical and demographic metadata differed by source and by participant and was supplied without curation.

Including cysteine and phenylalanine, the CDR3 has 17 amino acids. The kept DNA is CDR3 alone, 51 bases in frame from the first base. CDR1 MDHEN and CDR2 SYDVKM are derived from the germline V gene. From V the trimming removes 5 bases and from J it removes 1 base, while the gene matches leave 11 bases of the junction unaccounted for. The collaborating institutions used their own protocols to collect whole blood in K2EDTA tubes. For TCRbeta analysis, collaborators shipped samples as frozen whole blood, isolated PBMCs, or DNA extracted from either of those sample types. The sample consisted of peripheral blood. The rearrangement joined TRBV28 to TRBJ2-7; TRBD2 aligns with 10 central bases. The clonotype originates from a man younger than 35 with active or convalescent COVID-19. The DNA is as follows: TGTGCCAGCAGTCCCCGACCAGGGACTAGCGCGTCCTACGAGCAGTACTTC. This codes for CASSPRPGTSASYEQYF. With the portions outside the CDR3 filled from the reference TRBV28 and TRBJ2-7 genes, the complete variable region becomes DVKVTQSSRYLVKRTGEKVFLECVQDMDHENMFWYRQDPGLGLRLIYFSYDVKMKEKGDIPEGYSVSREKKERFSLILESASTNQTSMYLCASSPRPGTSASYEQYFGPGTRLTVT.